Listed here are 23 T cell receptor beta chains from one sample, sequenced in a study of cytomegalovirus exposure and HLA in healthy donors. The PCR used 60 Vbeta and 13 Jbeta primers. Sequenced by immunoSEQ multiplex PCR; TCRdb stores in-frame clones only, minus some. The sample comprises 130,000 or so clones, roughly 81% of which are singletons, and 1.6% rests with the top ten. The sample taken for sequencing was PBMCs. The receptors come from a female donor in good health and CMV-seronegative.

This clone was counted a few times. V gene TRBV5-1 combines with J gene TRBJ2-1, with a possible D match to TRBD1 (5 bases). V was shortened by 2 bases and J by 9 bases, with 15 bases between the two germline ends. Germline CDR1 and CDR2: SGHRS and YFSETQ. The CDR3 spans 14 residues. CDR3 nucleotides: TGCGCCAGCAGCTTTTCGACAGTAATCCGTGAGCAGTTCTTC. This encodes CASSFSTVIREQFF. Complete variable domain (other parts from reference TRBV5-1 and TRBJ2-1): KAGVTQTPRYLIKTRGQQVTLSCSPISGHRSVSWYQQTPGQGLQFLFEYFSETQRNKGNFPGRFSGRQFSNSRSEMNVSTLELGDSALYLCASSFSTVIREQFFGPGTRLTVL.

The chain links TRBV4-1 to TRBJ2-3, with 8 bases lining up with TRBD2. Trimming cost V 5 bases and J 5 bases; bases outside gene matches: 12. From germline, CDR1 is MGHRA and CDR2 YSYEKL. CDR3 length equals 16 residues. The CDR3 here is CASSAAGGGQGDTQYF. DNA for the CDR3: TGCGCCAGCAGCGCTGCCGGGGGGGGCCAAGGAGATACGCAGTATTTT.

This clone was seen once. The chain combines TRBV18 with TRBJ2-3; the D is unclear. The V gene lost 5 bases and the J gene lost 6 bases, with 15 bases spanning the gap. The CDR3 covers 14 residues. The germline gives CDR1 KGHSH, CDR2 LQKENI. In DNA, the CDR3 is TGTGCCAGCTCAACTGATACGTGGGCGGATACGCAGTATTTT. Translated: CASSTDTWADTQYF.

In this sample, this clone turned up a few times. The V gene is TRBV27, the J gene TRBJ2-2, with D perhaps matching TRBD2 (7 bases). Germline loops: CDR1 MNHEY, CDR2 SMNVEV (reference sequence). This CDR3 has 17 amino acids. Trimming took off 6 bases at V and 3 bases at J, with 20 bases between the two ends. CDR3 residues: CASRLRGRGRDTGELFF. CDR3 bases: TGTGCCAGCAGGCTAAGAGGAAGGGGGAGGGACACCGGGGAGCTGTTTTTT.

J is TRBJ2-7 and V is TRBV10-2, with unresolved D. This CDR3 contains 12 residues. CDR1 and CDR2 (germline): WSHSY, SAAADI. V lost 3 bases and J 1 base, leaving 4 bases between the germline ends. CDR3 amino acids: CASSDSSYEQYF. The CDR3, as DNA: TGCGCCAGCAGTGACAGTTCCTACGAGCAGTACTTC.

V is TRBV11-3 and J is TRBJ1-4, with unresolved D. Trimming removed 5 bases at V and 3 bases at J, with 13 bases between. Germline loops: CDR1 SGHNT, CDR2 YENEEA. The CDR3 contains 15 residues. The CDR3 nucleotides read TGTGCCAGCAGCCTGAGTTTATCGGCTAATGAAAAACTGTTTTTT. It encodes CASSLSLSANEKLFF.

The CDR3 DNA sequence: TGTGCCAGCAGTGACTCGACTGGGGACTCAACCTACGAGCAGTACTTC. Its translation: CASSDSTGDSTYEQYF. The J gene is TRBJ2-7, the V gene TRBV6-4; a weak D match, TRBD2 (6 bases). This CDR3 is built from 16 residues. V lost 0 bases and J 2 bases, leaving 14 bases between the germline ends. Germline values: CDR1 MRHNA, CDR2 SNTAGT.

This clone was seen a single time. The chain employs TRBV2 and TRBJ2-6; D may be TRBD1 (5 bases). V dropped 4 bases and J dropped 2 bases, with 9 bases sitting between them. Germline CDR1 SNHLY, CDR2 FYNNEI. CDR3 length: 15 amino acids. This CDR3 reads CASSAQVAGANVLTF. The CDR3 region has the DNA TGTGCCAGCAGTGCACAGGTAGCTGGGGCCAACGTCCTGACTTTC.

The chain employs TRBV7-8 and TRBJ1-1, with 8 nucleotides matching TRBD1. The CDR3 loop spans 16 amino acids. Per germline, CDR1 SGHVS and CDR2 FQNEAQ. Trimming took 1 base from V and 6 from J; bases not matched to a gene: 10. Here the CDR3 DNA reads TGTGCCAGCAGCTTAGGCGGCACCGGGACAGGTTCTGAAGCTTTCTTT. This translates into CASSLGGTGTGSEAFF.

This chain uses TRBV6-1 with TRBJ1-1; 8 positions agree with TRBD1. This CDR3 region has 14 residues. Losses at the gene ends were 6 bases for V and 4 bases for J; bases not matched to a gene: 7. Looked up from germline, CDR1 is MNHNS and CDR2 is SASEGT. The chain's CDR3 is CASRTDRVVTEAFF. CDR3 nucleotides: TGTGCCAGCAGGACGGACAGGGTAGTCACTGAAGCTTTCTTT.

The V gene is TRBV27, the J gene TRBJ1-1, with a weak D call TRBD1 (5 bases). The CDR3 has 14 amino acids. Germline V CDR1 and CDR2: MNHEY, SMNVEV (reference sequence). V was cut by 2 bases and J by 5 bases, with 12 bases left in between. The CDR3 loop is CASSLGQGGTEAFF. As DNA, the CDR3 is TGTGCCAGCAGTTTAGGGCAGGGAGGAACTGAAGCTTTCTTT.

The chain is built from TRBV5-1 and TRBJ1-3; TRBD1 aligns across 7 bases. The CDR3 is 16 amino acids. V shed 1 base, J shed 4 bases, and the junction held 8 bases outside the gene matches. The germline V gene has CDR1 SGHRS and CDR2 YFSETQ. CDR3 DNA: TGCGCCAGCAGCTTGTCGCGGGACAGTATCGGAAACACCATATATTTT. Protein sequence: CASSLSRDSIGNTIYF.

The chain combines TRBV7-9 with TRBJ1-1; D is undetermined. Germline loops: CDR1 SEHNR, CDR2 FQNEAQ (reference sequence). The CDR3 loop spans 19 amino acids. Trimming shortened V by 4 bases and J by 6 bases, and 30 bases separated the two germline ends. DNA for the CDR3: TGTGCCAGCAGCTCCACGGGTGGGGAGGGTTTAACGCATCACCCTGAAGCTTTCTTT. It encodes CASSSTGGEGLTHHPEAFF.

V and J are TRBV7-8 and TRBJ2-4; D is perhaps TRBD1 (5 bases). Germline V gene lookup returns CDR1 SGHVS and CDR2 FQNEAQ. V lost 2 bases, J lost 2 bases, and 7 bases lay in between. CDR3 size: 14 residues. The CDR3 DNA reads as TGTGCCAGCAGCTTAACAGGACCCAAAAACATTCAGTACTTC. As protein: CASSLTGPKNIQYF.

The chain couples TRBV4-2 to TRBJ2-6; 10 nucleotides match TRBD2. Germline CDR1 and CDR2: LGHNA and YNFKEQ. V was pared by 0 bases and J by 2 bases, with 7 bases of the junction left unmatched. The CDR3 totals 19 residues. CDR3 in amino acids: CASSQESLAGVAGANVLTF. The CDR3 DNA reads as TGTGCCAGCAGCCAAGAAAGTCTAGCGGGGGTCGCTGGGGCCAACGTCCTGACTTTC.

The chain carries TRBV19 and TRBJ1-5; 9 positions agree with TRBD1. There are 14 residues in the CDR3. V was clipped by 6 bases and J by 6 bases; unmatched bases: 6. Germline values: CDR1 LNHDA, CDR2 SQIVND (reference sequence). The CDR3 sequence is CASSVQGAFQPQHF. CDR3 in DNA: TGTGCCAGTAGCGTACAGGGGGCCTTTCAGCCCCAGCATTTT.

The CDR3 DNA reads as TGTGCCAGCAGCTTACCTGGGGAGCCTTACGAGCAGTACTTC. It codes for CASSLPGEPYEQYF. The gene calls are TRBV7-9 and TRBJ2-7; D may be TRBD2 (5 bases). The CDR3 totals 14 residues. Trimming removed 2 bases at V and 4 bases at J, with 12 bases between. Germline V CDR1 and CDR2: SEHNR, FQNEAQ (reference sequence).

V gene TRBV5-1 combines with J gene TRBJ1-2, with a possible D match to TRBD1 (5 bases). The CDR3 is 13 amino acids. Germline V gene sequence: CDR1 SGHRS, CDR2 YFSETQ. V dropped 4 bases and J dropped 6 bases, with 13 bases sitting between them. This chain's CDR3 is CASSPREVDGYTF. Written as DNA, the CDR3 is TGCGCCAGCAGCCCCAGGGAGGTCGATGGCTACACCTTC.

This clone occurred once. The chain recombines TRBV14 with TRBJ2-3; possibly TRBD1 for D (6 bases). CDR3 length: 16 amino acids. V dropped 5 bases and J dropped 4 bases, with 19 bases sitting between them. CDR1 is SGHDN, CDR2 FVKESK, per germline. The CDR3 spells CASSEQGGPPADTQYF. For the CDR3, the DNA is TGTGCCAGCAGCGAACAGGGCGGTCCCCCGGCAGATACGCAGTATTTT.

This chain joins TRBV14 and TRBJ1-2; 9 nucleotides line up with TRBD1. This CDR3 has 14 residues. Germline V gene sequence: CDR1 SGHDN, CDR2 FVKESK. V was clipped by 6 bases and J by 3 bases; unmatched bases: 5. The CDR3 protein is CASRKTGGYYGYTF. Written as DNA, the CDR3 is TGTGCCAGCAGGAAGACAGGGGGTTACTATGGCTACACCTTC.

This clone was seen more than once but under ten times. The chain has TRBV2 and TRBJ1-3; D ambiguous. Trimming took 2 bases from V and 0 from J, leaving 5 bases between them. The germline gives CDR1 SNHLY, CDR2 FYNNEI. CDR3 length equals 14 residues. The CDR3 region has the DNA TGTGCCAGCAGTGAACGGGGCTCTGGAAACACCATATATTTT. Amino acids: CASSERGSGNTIYF.

The chain employs TRBV29-1 and TRBJ1-2; 7 bases are shared with TRBD1. CDR3 size: 16 residues. Unmatched junction bases numbered 16, after V lost 7 bases and J lost 2 bases. CDR1 SQVTM and CDR2 ANQGSEA come from the germline V gene. The CDR3 DNA follows: TGCAGCGCGATTAGACAGGGCAGTGCATGGAACTATGGCTACACCTTC. This codes for CSAIRQGSAWNYGYTF.

The chain couples TRBV5-1 to TRBJ2-1, with D tentatively TRBD1 (6 bases). The CDR3 is made up of 12 amino acids. V was trimmed by 7 bases and J by 7 bases, leaving 12 bases between them. Germline CDR1 SGHRS, CDR2 YFSETQ. CDR3 in DNA: TGCGCCAGCGAGGCAGGGGATAATGAGCAGTTCTTC. It is translated as CASEAGDNEQFF.